This T cell receptor beta chain appears in the sequencing data of a study of shared clonotypes between healthy human individuals. Study-level points and caveats: Generation probability values for non-shared clonotypes were lower than those for clonotypes shared by all four donors.

The assay ran at deep level. The data were produced by immunoSEQ multiplex PCR, yet TCRdb's version contains in-frame clones alone and is incomplete. The sample carries approximately 2.5 million clones, roughly 92% recorded once. Turning to this clone: Its antigen is unknown.

This CDR3 has 12 amino acids. Germline CDR1 is MNHNS and CDR2 is SASEGT. Memory CD4+ cells were the fraction left after CD45RA+ naive selection. The chain links TRBV6-1 to TRBJ1-1; D unresolved. This sequence originates from a young man in good health. Sequenced input: naive CD4+ T cells sorted from blood. The sample's subset: CD45RA+ positively selected. CDR3 protein: CVVSWENTEAFF. The CDR3 DNA is TGTGTCGTAAGTTGGGAGAACACTGAAGCTTTCTTT.